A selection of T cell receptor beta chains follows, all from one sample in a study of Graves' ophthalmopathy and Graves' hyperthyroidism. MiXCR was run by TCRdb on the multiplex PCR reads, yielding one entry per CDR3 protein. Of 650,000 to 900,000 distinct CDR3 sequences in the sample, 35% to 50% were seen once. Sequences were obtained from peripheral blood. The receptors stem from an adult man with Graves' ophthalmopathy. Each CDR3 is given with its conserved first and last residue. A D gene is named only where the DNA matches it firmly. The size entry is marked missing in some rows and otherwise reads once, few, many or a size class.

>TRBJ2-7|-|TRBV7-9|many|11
CASSLMGEQYF
TGTGCCAGCAGCTTGATGGGGGAGCAGTACTTC
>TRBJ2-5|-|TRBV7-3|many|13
CASSLSGMETQYF
TGTGCCAGCAGCTTATCAGGGATGGAGACCCAGTACTTC
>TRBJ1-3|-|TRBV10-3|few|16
CASSPEVAYAGNTIYF
TGTGCCAGCAGTCCCGAGGTGGCCTACGCTGGAAACACCATATATTTT
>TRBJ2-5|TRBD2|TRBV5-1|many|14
CASSLLTGGETQYF
TGCGCCAGCAGCTTGCTCACGGGAGGAGAGACCCAGTACTTC
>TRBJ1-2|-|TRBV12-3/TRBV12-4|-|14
CASSWGGLPYGYTF
TGTGCCAGCAGTTGGGGGGGTTTGCCTTATGGCTACACCTTC
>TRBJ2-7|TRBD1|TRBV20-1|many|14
CSAPGQGAFDEQYF
TGCAGTGCTCCAGGACAGGGGGCGTTCGACGAGCAGTACTTC
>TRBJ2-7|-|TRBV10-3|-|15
CASSESAGKHYEQYF
TGTGCCAGCAGTGAATCGGCGGGAAAACACTACGAGCAGTACTTC
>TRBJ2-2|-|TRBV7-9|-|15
CASSTPYRVTGELFF
TGTGCCAGCAGCACCCCTTACAGGGTCACCGGGGAGCTGTTTTTT
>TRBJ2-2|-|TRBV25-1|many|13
CASSYRDTGELFF
TGTGCCAGCAGTTACAGGGACACCGGGGAGCTGTTTTTT
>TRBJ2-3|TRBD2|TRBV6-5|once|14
CASSYGGRTDTQYF
TGTGCCAGCAGTTACGGCGGGAGGACAGATACGCAGTATTTT
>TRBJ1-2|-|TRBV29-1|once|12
CSVATGIRGYTF
TGCAGCGTCGCGACCGGAATTCGAGGCTACACCTTC
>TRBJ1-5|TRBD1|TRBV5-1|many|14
CASSRDSGRQPQHF
TGCGCCAGCAGCCGGGACAGCGGACGTCAGCCCCAGCATTTT
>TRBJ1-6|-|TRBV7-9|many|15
CASSLGGGSGSPLHF
TGTGCCAGCAGCTTAGGGGGGGGGTCTGGTTCACCCCTCCACTTT
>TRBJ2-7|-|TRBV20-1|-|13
CSARPRELYEQYF
TGCAGTGCTCGACCCCGGGAGTTGTACGAGCAGTACTTC
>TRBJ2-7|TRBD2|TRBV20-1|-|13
CSAFGGVVNEQYF
TGCAGTGCCTTTGGGGGGGTAGTAAACGAGCAGTACTTC
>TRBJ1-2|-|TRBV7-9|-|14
CASSPTHGNYGYTF
TGTGCCAGCAGCCCGACCCACGGAAACTATGGCTACACCTTC
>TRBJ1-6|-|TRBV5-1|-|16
CASSLGAAGVNSPLHF
TGTGCCAGCAGCTTGGGGGCGGCAGGCGTCAATTCACCCCTCCACTTT
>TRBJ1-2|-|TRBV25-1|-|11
CASSERRGVQF
TGTGCCAGCAGTGAGAGAAGGGGGGTTCAATTC
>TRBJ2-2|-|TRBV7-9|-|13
CASSINGAGELFF
TGTGCCAGCAGCATTAACGGGGCCGGGGAGCTGTTTTTT
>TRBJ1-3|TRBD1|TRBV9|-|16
CASSVVETGGGNTIYF
TGTGCCAGCAGCGTAGTCGAGACAGGGGGTGGAAACACCATATATTTT
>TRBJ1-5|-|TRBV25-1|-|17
CASSPSPGAGRNQPQHF
TGTGCCAGCAGTCCCTCTCCCGGGGCGGGACGCAATCAGCCCCAGCATTTT
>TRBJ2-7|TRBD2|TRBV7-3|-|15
CASSRSSGSMYEQYF
TGTGCCAGCAGCCGGAGCAGCGGGAGTATGTACGAGCAGTACTTC
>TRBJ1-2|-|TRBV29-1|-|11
CSVGKSHGYTF
TGCAGCGTTGGCAAATCCCATGGCTACACCTTC
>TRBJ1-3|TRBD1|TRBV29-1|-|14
CSVADRDSGNTIYF
TGCAGCGTTGCCGACAGGGACTCTGGAAACACCATATATTTT
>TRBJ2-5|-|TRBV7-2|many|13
CASSSPVLETQYF
TGTGCCAGCAGCTCCCCAGTTTTGGAGACCCAGTACTTC
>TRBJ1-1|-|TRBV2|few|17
CASSVTAWEAVNTEAFF
TGTGCCAGCAGTGTTACGGCGTGGGAAGCGGTGAACACTGAAGCTTTCTTT
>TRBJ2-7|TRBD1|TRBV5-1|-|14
CASSLNRGLYEQYF
TGCGCCAGCAGCTTGAACAGGGGGCTCTACGAGCAGTACTTC
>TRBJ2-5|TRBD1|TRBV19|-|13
CASSRDSGGTQYF
TGTGCCAGTAGCCGGGACAGTGGAGGGACCCAGTACTTC
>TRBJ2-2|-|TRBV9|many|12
CASRTATGELFF
TGTGCCAGCAGGACTGCCACCGGGGAGCTGTTTTTT
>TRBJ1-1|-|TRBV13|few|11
CASSLQGEAFF
TGTGCCAGCAGCCTACAAGGCGAAGCTTTCTTT
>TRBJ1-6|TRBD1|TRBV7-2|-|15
CASSQDRGFNSPLHF
TGTGCCAGCAGCCAAGACAGGGGATTTAATTCACCCCTCCACTTT
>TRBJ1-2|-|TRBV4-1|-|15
CASSQEGRGPYGYTF
TGCGCCAGCAGCCAAGAAGGCAGGGGCCCCTATGGCTACACCTTC
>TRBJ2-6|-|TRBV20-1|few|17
CSARDLIRSSGANVLTF
TGCAGTGCTAGAGACCTTATACGGAGCTCTGGGGCCAACGTCCTGACTTTC
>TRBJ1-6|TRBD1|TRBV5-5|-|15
CASSWDRPYNSPLHF
TGTGCCAGCAGCTGGGACAGGCCCTATAATTCACCCCTCCACTTT
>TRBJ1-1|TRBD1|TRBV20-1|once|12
CNASGQLTEAFF
TGCAATGCGTCGGGACAGCTGACTGAAGCTTTCTTT
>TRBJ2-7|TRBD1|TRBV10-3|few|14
CAIGQGIPSYEQYF
TGTGCCATCGGACAGGGTATACCCTCCTACGAGCAGTACTTC
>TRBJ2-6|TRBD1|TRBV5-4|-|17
CASSTDRLSSGANVLTF
TGTGCCAGCAGCACGGACAGGCTCAGCTCTGGGGCCAACGTCCTGACTTTC
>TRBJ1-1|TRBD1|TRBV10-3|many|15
CAISESNRGNTEAFF
TGTGCCATCAGTGAGTCGAACAGGGGGAACACTGAAGCTTTCTTT
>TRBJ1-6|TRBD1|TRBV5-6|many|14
CASKDRGLNSPLHF
TGTGCCAGCAAGGACAGGGGGCTTAATTCACCCCTCCACTTT
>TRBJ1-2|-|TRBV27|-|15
CASSFNGRTNYGYTF
TGTGCCAGCAGTTTCAACGGACGGACTAACTATGGCTACACCTTC
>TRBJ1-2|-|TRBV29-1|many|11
CSVVRHLAYTF
TGCAGCGTTGTAAGGCATTTGGCCTACACCTTC
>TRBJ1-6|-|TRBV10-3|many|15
CAISERESDNSPLHF
TGTGCCATCAGTGAAAGAGAATCCGATAATTCACCCCTCCACTTT
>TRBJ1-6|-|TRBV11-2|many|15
CASSSERTVYSPLHF
TGTGCCAGCAGCTCTGAACGGACAGTATATTCACCCCTCCACTTT
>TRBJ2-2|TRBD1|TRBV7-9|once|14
CASSSQGAGGELFF
TGTGCCAGCAGCTCCCAGGGGGCTGGCGGGGAGCTGTTTTTT
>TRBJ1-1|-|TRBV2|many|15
CASTFTPVAKTEAFF
TGTGCCAGCACCTTCACCCCCGTGGCGAAGACTGAAGCTTTCTTT
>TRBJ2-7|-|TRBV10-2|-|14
CASSYSRSVYEQYF
TGTGCCAGCAGTTACTCGAGATCAGTCTACGAGCAGTACTTC
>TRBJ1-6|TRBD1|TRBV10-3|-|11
CAISDRAHLHF
TGTGCCATCAGCGACAGGGCCCACCTCCACTTT
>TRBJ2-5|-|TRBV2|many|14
CASSADRNQETQYF
TGTGCCAGCAGCGCCGACAGGAACCAAGAGACCCAGTACTTC
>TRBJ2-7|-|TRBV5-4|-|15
CASSLDLAAYYEQYF
TGTGCCAGCAGCTTAGACTTAGCGGCATACTACGAGCAGTACTTC
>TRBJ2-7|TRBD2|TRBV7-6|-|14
CASSLGSGRSEQYF
TGTGCCAGCAGCTTAGGTAGCGGGAGGTCCGAGCAGTACTTC